These 25 T cell receptor beta chains were all obtained from the same sample, sequenced in a study of blood T cell repertoires in COVID-19. Clones were read by immunoSEQ multiplex PCR, and TCRdb kept only the in-frame ones, dropping some. The sample has some 42,000 clones, about 85% seen once; the top ten hold 4.5% to 6%. Sequencing was done on a sample of peripheral blood. The receptors here all came from a man in his fifties with active COVID-19.

This chain joins TRBV19 and TRBJ2-1, with 9 bases aligning to TRBD2. The CDR3 spans 17 residues. Germline CDR1 is LNHDA and CDR2 is SQIVND (reference sequence). Unmatched junction bases numbered 13, after V lost 6 bases and J lost 4 bases. The CDR3 region has the DNA TGTGCCAGTAGGAATCGCCCTGGCGGGGGGGATTACAATGAGCAGTTCTTC. This translates into CASRNRPGGGDYNEQFF.

This chain joins TRBV7-8 and TRBJ2-1; 8 bases are a match to TRBD2. Germline lookup yields CDR1 SGHVS and CDR2 FQNEAQ. The CDR3 extends over 15 amino acids. J gave up 4 bases and V 2 bases, and 4 bases lay outside the gene matches. For the CDR3, the DNA is TGTGCCAGCAGCTTACCGGGACTAGGTTACAATGAGCAGTTCTTC. Translated, it gives CASSLPGLGYNEQFF.

This clone was recorded once. The gene calls are TRBV5-1 and TRBJ2-7; 7 bases fit TRBD1. CDR3 size: 15 residues. V was pared by 4 bases and J by 3 bases, with 10 bases of the junction left unmatched. Germline CDR1 SGHRS, CDR2 YFSETQ. CDR3 in DNA: TGCGCCAGCAGCATAGGTCCGGGACAGAACTACGAGCAGTACTTC. Translating gives CASSIGPGQNYEQYF.

The chain couples TRBV4-2 to TRBJ1-5; D unresolved. Trimming left V 0 bases short and J 5 bases short, with 11 bases between. The germline V gene has CDR1 LGHNA and CDR2 YNFKEQ. The CDR3 is 15 amino acids. Here the CDR3 DNA reads TGTGCCAGCAGCCAAGATTGGAGGGAAGATCAGCCCCAGCATTTT. Amino acid sequence: CASSQDWREDQPQHF.

The chain combines TRBV5-1 with TRBJ1-2; no definite D call. Looked up from germline, CDR1 is SGHRS and CDR2 is YFSETQ. This CDR3 is built from 12 residues. V was clipped by 1 base and J by 7 bases, with 8 bases between them. CDR3: CASSLPGGGYTF. The DNA of the CDR3 is TGCGCCAGCAGCTTGCCAGGAGGTGGCTACACCTTC.

The chain couples TRBV28 to TRBJ1-2; D gene uncertain. Trimming left V 6 bases short and J 7 bases short, with 18 bases between. The CDR3 length is 14 residues. Germline CDR1 MDHEN, CDR2 SYDVKM. CDR3 nucleotide sequence: TGTGCCAGCAGCCCCCGAGGGCTCTATAGTGGCTACACCTTC. Translated: CASSPRGLYSGYTF.

J is TRBJ2-1 and V is TRBV3-1 (or the pseudogene TRBV3-2), with 11 bases matching TRBD2. The CDR3 has 16 amino acids. CDR1 LGHDT and CDR2 YNNKEL come from the germline V gene (reference sequence). V shed 4 bases, J shed 7 bases, and the junction held 9 bases outside the gene matches. CDR3 nucleotide sequence: TGTGCCAGCAGCCTCCATACTAGCGGGAGTAGGAATGAGCAGTTCTTC. Translating it yields CASSLHTSGSRNEQFF.

The chain recombines TRBV19 with TRBJ1-1; D might be TRBD1 (6 bases). Germline lookup yields CDR1 LNHDA and CDR2 SQIVND (reference sequence). Deletions cut 4 bases from V and 0 bases from J, with 12 bases between. The CDR3 sequence is 15 residues long. The CDR3 spells CASSTSGTLNTEAFF. The CDR3 nucleotides are TGTGCCAGTAGTACTTCCGGGACATTGAACACTGAAGCTTTCTTT.

The chain uses TRBV4-3 and TRBJ2-5, with 7 bases matching TRBD1. The CDR3 extends over 14 amino acids. After removal of 2 bases from V and 5 bases from J, the junction contained 5 bases not matched to a gene. The germline gives CDR1 LGHNA, CDR2 YSLEER. The CDR3 is CASSQRQGRETQYF. The CDR3 DNA sequence: TGCGCCAGCAGCCAAAGACAGGGCCGCGAGACCCAGTACTTC.

This clone was observed a handful of times. V and J are TRBV19 and TRBJ2-1; D may be TRBD2 (5 bases). Trimming cost V 3 bases and J 12 bases, with 12 bases left between them. The CDR3 is made up of 12 amino acids. Germline CDR1 is LNHDA and CDR2 is SQIVND (reference sequence). The CDR3 sequence: CASSMGATGQFF. The CDR3 nucleotides are TGTGCCAGTAGTATGGGAGCTACGGGGCAGTTCTTC.

This sequence joins TRBV4-2 and TRBJ2-6; D perhaps matches TRBD1 (6 bases). CDR1 LGHNA and CDR2 YNFKEQ come from the germline V gene. CDR3 length: 17 amino acids. V shed 1 base and J shed 4 bases, with 14 bases lying between them. The CDR3 nucleotides are TGTGCCAGCAGCCAAGCCAATACAGGGTCCGGGGCCAACGTCCTGACTTTC. Protein: CASSQANTGSGANVLTF.

CDR3 coding DNA: TGTGCCAGCAGAACTACCGCCTCCCGCTACGAGCAGTACTTC. It yields the protein CASRTTASRYEQYF. The V call is TRBV6-6, the J call TRBJ2-7, with D uncertain. This CDR3 has 14 amino acids. V dropped 6 bases and J dropped 3 bases, with 15 bases sitting between them. In germline, CDR1 is MNHNY, CDR2 SVGAGI (reference sequence).

V and J are TRBV9 and TRBJ2-5; TRBD1 is a possible D gene (6 bases). CDR3 size: 14 residues. The V and J ends lost 0 bases and 4 bases respectively, with 10 bases between them. Germline V CDR1 and CDR2: SGDLS, YYNGEE. The CDR3 DNA is TGTGCCAGCAGCGTAGCTCGAGGGGGAGAGACCCAGTACTTC. It translates to CASSVARGGETQYF.

V and J are TRBV9 and TRBJ2-5; tentatively, D is TRBD1 (6 bases). V was shortened by 3 bases and J by 4 bases, with 16 bases between the two germline ends. The CDR3 runs to 15 residues. Looked up from germline, CDR1 is SGDLS and CDR2 is YYNGEE. CDR3 DNA: TGTGCCAGCAGCGATACCGGGACAACAGGAGAGACCCAGTACTTC. Its protein product is CASSDTGTTGETQYF.

This rearrangement joins TRBV9 to TRBJ2-1, with D perhaps matching TRBD2 (6 bases). Trimming removed 4 bases from V and 7 bases from J, with 18 bases in between. Looked up from germline, CDR1 is SGDLS and CDR2 is YYNGEE. The CDR3 loop spans 15 amino acids. CDR3 region: CASSPLSGVANEQFF. The CDR3 nucleotides are TGTGCCAGCAGCCCCCTATCGGGAGTGGCGAATGAGCAGTTCTTC.

V and J are TRBV28 and TRBJ2-1; TRBD2 matches 7 bases. Trimming at V came to 4 bases and at J to 9 bases, leaving 3 bases not matched to a gene. CDR1 and CDR2 (germline): MDHEN, SYDVKM. There are 12 residues in the CDR3. As DNA, the CDR3 is TGTGCCAGCAGTTCCGGACTAGTTGAGCAGTTCTTC. Protein sequence: CASSSGLVEQFF.

The chain couples TRBV6-5 to TRBJ2-5; 11 nucleotides agree with TRBD2. The length of the CDR3 is 14 residues. Trimming removed 6 bases from V and 5 bases from J; junction bases left unmatched: 5. CDR1 is MNHEY, CDR2 SVGAGI, per germline. The CDR3 here is CASRASGGSETQYF. CDR3 bases: TGTGCCAGCAGAGCTAGCGGGGGGAGTGAGACCCAGTACTTC.

This clone appeared a single time. V gene TRBV27 combines with J gene TRBJ1-2, with D perhaps matching TRBD1 (6 bases). V shed 4 bases and J shed 1 base, with 13 bases lying between them. Germline values: CDR1 MNHEY, CDR2 SMNVEV (reference sequence). The CDR3 loop spans 15 amino acids. CDR3 residues: CASSSQGSFNYGYTF. DNA of the CDR3: TGTGCCAGCAGTTCCCAGGGGTCTTTTAACTATGGCTACACCTTC.

This chain connects TRBV2 to TRBJ2-5, with TRBD2 identical over 15 bases. Germline-derived CDR1 and CDR2 are SNHLY and FYNNEI. The V gene end was trimmed by 6 bases and the J gene end by 8 bases; junction bases not matched to a gene: 7. CDR3 size: 15 residues. The CDR3 protein is CASRDGLAGGQTQYF. The CDR3 DNA is TGTGCCAGCAGGGATGGACTAGCGGGAGGGCAAACCCAGTACTTC.

V is TRBV6-2 or TRBV6-3 and J is TRBJ2-7; D not certain. Trimming pared 2 bases from V and 5 bases from J, leaving 10 bases between. Germline assignment: CDR1 MNHEY and CDR2 SVGEGT. This CDR3 has 13 residues. CDR3 DNA sequence: TGTGCCAGCAGTTACCCGGTAATCAACGAGCAGTACTTC. Amino acid sequence: CASSYPVINEQYF.

The V gene is TRBV11-2, the J gene TRBJ2-2; the match to TRBD1 covers 7 bases. With V trimmed by 4 bases and J by 3 bases, 5 bases remained unmatched. This CDR3 is built from 15 residues. Germline CDR1 is SGHAT and CDR2 is FQNNGV. The CDR3 DNA follows: TGTGCCAGCAGCTCCAACAGGGGCCACACCGGGGAGCTGTTTTTT. It codes for CASSSNRGHTGELFF.

This clone was observed once. V usage is TRBV29-1 and J usage is TRBJ1-2; D gene ambiguous. In germline, CDR1 is SQVTM, CDR2 ANQGSEA. The V gene lost 2 bases and the J gene lost 2 bases, with 12 bases spanning the gap. This CDR3 is 14 amino acids long. The chain's CDR3 is CSVEPEVKNYGYTF. For the CDR3, the DNA is TGCAGCGTTGAACCGGAGGTGAAGAACTATGGCTACACCTTC.

J is TRBJ1-1 and V is TRBV18; D uncertain. This CDR3 contains 16 residues. In germline, CDR1 is KGHSH, CDR2 LQKENI. The germline V and J ends were trimmed by 6 bases and 5 bases, with 22 bases remaining between them. The CDR3 is CASSLPGRGENTEAFF. Here the CDR3 DNA reads TGTGCCAGCTCCCTCCCGGGTCGCGGTGAAAATACTGAAGCTTTCTTT. Variable domain in full (rest from reference TRBV18 and TRBJ1-1): NAGVMQNPRHLVRRRGQEARLRCSPMKGHSHVYWYRQLPEEGLKFMVYLQKENIIDESGMPKERFSAEFPKEGPSILRIQQVVRGDSAAYFCASSLPGRGENTEAFFGQGTRLTVV.

The CDR3 DNA sequence: TGCGCCAGCAGCTTGTCCGCCTACTCCGGGGCCAACGTCCTGACTTTC. Translating gives CASSLSAYSGANVLTF. This chain uses TRBV5-1 with TRBJ2-6; D is unclear. The V and J ends lost 1 base and 4 bases respectively, with 12 bases between them. Germline values: CDR1 SGHRS, CDR2 YFSETQ. CDR3 length: 16 amino acids.

The chain has TRBV5-1 and TRBJ2-7; a weak D match, TRBD2 (5 bases). Germline V gene lookup returns CDR1 SGHRS and CDR2 YFSETQ. The V end was cut by 2 bases, the J end by 4 bases, with 13 bases between. The CDR3 spans 14 residues. The CDR3 region is CASSFRGYEYEQYF. The CDR3 DNA is TGCGCCAGCAGCTTCCGGGGATACGAGTACGAGCAGTACTTC.